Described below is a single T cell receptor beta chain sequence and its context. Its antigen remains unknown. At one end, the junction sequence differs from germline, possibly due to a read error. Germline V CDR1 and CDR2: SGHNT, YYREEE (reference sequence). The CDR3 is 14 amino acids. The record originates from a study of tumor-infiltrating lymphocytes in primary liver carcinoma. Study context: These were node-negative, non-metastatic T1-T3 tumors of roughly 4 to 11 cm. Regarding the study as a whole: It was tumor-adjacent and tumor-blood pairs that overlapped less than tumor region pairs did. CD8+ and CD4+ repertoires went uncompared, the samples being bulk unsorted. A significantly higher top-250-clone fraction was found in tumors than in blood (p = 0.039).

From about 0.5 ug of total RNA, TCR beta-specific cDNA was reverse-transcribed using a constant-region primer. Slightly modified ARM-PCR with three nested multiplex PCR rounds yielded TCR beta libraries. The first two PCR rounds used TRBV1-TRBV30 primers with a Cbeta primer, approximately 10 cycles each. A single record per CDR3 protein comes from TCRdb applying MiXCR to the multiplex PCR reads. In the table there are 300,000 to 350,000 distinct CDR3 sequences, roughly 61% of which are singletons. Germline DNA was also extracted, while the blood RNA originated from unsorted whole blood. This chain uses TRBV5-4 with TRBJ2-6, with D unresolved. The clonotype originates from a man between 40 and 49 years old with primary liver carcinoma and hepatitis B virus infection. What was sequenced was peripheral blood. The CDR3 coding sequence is TGTGGCAGCAGCTTAGCCTCTGGGGCCAACGTCCTGACTTTC. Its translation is CGSSLASGANVLTF.